This TCR beta chain was recovered during a study of CD8+CD57+ T cells in acquired aplastic anemia. Study context: Across the sorted CD4+ and CD8+ cells, DNA amounts averaged 3.2 ug. Findings and caveats of the study: Roughly 30 sequences, all CD8+ CDR3, were shared between patients and controls.

This CDR3 is 14 amino acids long. Germline V gene lookup returns CDR1 LNHDA and CDR2 SQIVND (reference sequence). V was trimmed by 6 bases and J by 3 bases, leaving 14 bases between them. TCR beta VDJ and CDR3 profiling used genomic DNA as template. TCRdb re-called the reads with MiXCR, one entry per CDR3 protein. The sample records a few hundred thousand distinct CDR3 sequences, about 80% being singletons. Previously, flow cytometry had revealed CD8+CD57+ cell expansion in the patients chosen for sequencing. In all patients, the disease was severe acquired aplastic anemia. No patient had been given any therapy when blood was sampled. This clonotype came up a few times. Its antigen is not known.

V is TRBV19 and J is TRBJ1-1, with D maybe TRBD1 (6 bases). The sequencing sample was made of sorted CD4+, CD8+, or CD8+CD57+ T cells (not recorded which) from PBMCs. This receptor was obtained from a human donor with aplastic anemia. The CDR3 region has the DNA TGTGCCAGTAGGCCACAGGGTCAAGACACTGAAGCTTTCTTT. Translating gives CASRPQGQDTEAFF.